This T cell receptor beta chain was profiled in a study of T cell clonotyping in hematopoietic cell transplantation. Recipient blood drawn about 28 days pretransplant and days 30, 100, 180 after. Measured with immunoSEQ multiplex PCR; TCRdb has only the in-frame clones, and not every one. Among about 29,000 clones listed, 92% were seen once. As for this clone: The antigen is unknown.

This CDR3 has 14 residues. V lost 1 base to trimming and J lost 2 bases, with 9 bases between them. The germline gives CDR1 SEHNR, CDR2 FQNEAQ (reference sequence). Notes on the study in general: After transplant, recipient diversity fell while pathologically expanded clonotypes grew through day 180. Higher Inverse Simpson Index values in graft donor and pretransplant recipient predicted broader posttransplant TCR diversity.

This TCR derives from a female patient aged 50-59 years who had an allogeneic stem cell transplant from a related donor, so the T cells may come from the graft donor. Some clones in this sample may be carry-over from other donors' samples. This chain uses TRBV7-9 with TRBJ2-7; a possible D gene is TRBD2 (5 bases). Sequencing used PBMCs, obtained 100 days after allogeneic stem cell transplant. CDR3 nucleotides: TGTGCCAGCAGCTTAGTCTTCGGGACCTACGAGCAGTACTTC. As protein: CASSLVFGTYEQYF. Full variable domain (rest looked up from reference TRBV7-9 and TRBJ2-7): DTGVSQNPRHKITKRGQNVTFRCDPISEHNRLYWYRQTLGQGPEFLTYFQNEAQLEKSRLLSDRFSAERPKGSFSTLEIQRTEQGDSAMYLCASSLVFGTYEQYFGPGTRLTVT.